Sequencing of this T cell receptor (beta chain) was carried out in a study of control samples from healthy donors and cancer patients. The ends were cut back, 3 bases at V and 6 bases at J, with 15 bases in the middle. This CDR3 is built from 14 residues. Germline CDR1 SGHRS, CDR2 YFSETQ. This table comes from immunoSEQ multiplex PCR, and its TCRdb copy is limited to in-frame clones, with some not included. The table shows around 57,000 clones, with roughly 90% occurring only once. V usage is TRBV5-1 and J usage is TRBJ1-1, with D uncertain. Sequenced sample: PBMCs. The TCR originated in a man in his thirties or forties with colorectal cancer. CDR3 region: CASSSRSGMAEAFF. CDR3 coding DNA: TGCGCCAGCAGCTCCCGGTCGGGAATGGCTGAAGCTTTCTTT.